The 27 T cell receptor beta chains given below trace back to one sample, sequenced in a study of blood T cell repertoires in COVID-19 (TCRdb year 2020). The library relied on the immunoSEQ multiplex PCR assay. Held by TCRdb, this immuneACCESS table contains in-frame sequences only and omits some clones. Under half of the omission traces to an unresolved V gene where checked; the cause of the rest is unknown. The sample table shows about 90,000 clones, and 72% are seen once. The ten largest clones represent approximately 14% of the sample. The specimen was peripheral blood. Receptors were obtained from a woman older than 75 with acute or convalescent COVID-19.

The rearrangement links TRBV19 to TRBJ1-5; TRBD1 matches at 9 bases. V lost 6 bases to trimming and J lost 3 bases; unmatched junction nucleotides: 6. Germline loops: CDR1 LNHDA, CDR2 SQIVND (reference sequence). The CDR3 is 15 amino acids. The CDR3 sequence: CASSPGQGINQPQHF. CDR3 nucleotide sequence: TGTGCCAGTAGCCCGGGACAGGGAATCAATCAGCCCCAGCATTTT.

This chain connects TRBV6-2 or TRBV6-3 to TRBJ2-4; possibly TRBD2 for D (6 bases). The V gene's germline CDR1 is MNHEY and CDR2 SVGEGT. CDR3 size: 15 residues. V lost 2 bases, J lost 3 bases, and 11 bases lay in between. The CDR3 nucleotides read TGTGCCAGCAGTTACGTGGGGGGTGGCAAAAACATTCAGTACTTC. This encodes CASSYVGGGKNIQYF.

V is TRBV4-2 and J is TRBJ1-4; D might be TRBD1 (6 bases). CDR3 length equals 14 residues. Trimming removed 3 bases from V and 4 bases from J, with 9 bases in between. Germline lookup yields CDR1 LGHNA and CDR2 YNFKEQ. The CDR3 sequence is CASSQGASNEKLFF. As DNA, the CDR3 is TGTGCCAGCAGCCAGGGGGCAAGTAATGAAAAACTGTTTTTT.

The J gene is TRBJ2-2, the V gene TRBV7-2, with TRBD2 identical over 10 bases. The V and J ends lost 4 bases and 0 bases, in that order; junction bases with no gene match: 11. Germline lookup yields CDR1 SGHTA and CDR2 FQGNSA. The CDR3 is made up of 19 amino acids. The CDR3 is CASSSRGSGGPTNTGELFF. In DNA form, the CDR3 reads TGTGCCAGCAGCTCCCGAGGTAGCGGGGGGCCGACGAACACCGGGGAGCTGTTTTTT.

The V gene is TRBV4-2, the J gene TRBJ1-3, with TRBD1 as a possible D gene (6 bases). Germline CDR1 and CDR2: LGHNA and YNFKEQ. The CDR3 runs to 16 residues. Between the trimmed V and J ends, which lost 0 bases and 0 bases, there was a span of 9 bases. The CDR3: CASSQDTGNSGNTIYF. The CDR3 region has the DNA TGTGCCAGCAGCCAAGACACAGGGAACTCTGGAAACACCATATATTTT.

The chain joins TRBV5-6 to TRBJ1-1, with no clear D. CDR1 and CDR2 (germline): SGHDT, YYEEEE. Trimming removed 4 bases at V and 4 bases at J, with 14 bases between. The CDR3 contains 14 residues. The CDR3 DNA reads TGTGCCAGCAGCCATGAGTTTGTTAGCACTGAAGCTTTCTTT. Translating it yields CASSHEFVSTEAFF.

This chain connects TRBV2 to TRBJ1-6; D is uncertain. Trimming shortened V by 1 base and J by 5 bases, and 9 bases separated the two germline ends. Germline-derived CDR1 and CDR2 are SNHLY and FYNNEI. The CDR3 is 15 residues long. CDR3 sequence reads: CASSEGRLHNSPLHF. CDR3 bases: TGTGCCAGCAGTGAAGGACGACTTCATAATTCACCCCTCCACTTT.

This chain connects TRBV24-1 to TRBJ2-1, with a tentative D call TRBD2 (5 bases). This CDR3 has 13 residues. From germline, CDR1 is KGHDR and CDR2 SFDVKD. Trimming took off 10 bases at V and 1 base at J, with 10 bases between the two ends. The CDR3 DNA reads as TGTGCCACTCAACGGGGTTCCTACAATGAGCAGTTCTTC. This sequence encodes CATQRGSYNEQFF.

The rearrangement uses TRBV7-9 and TRBJ2-4, with a tentative D call TRBD1 (5 bases). From germline, CDR1 is SEHNR and CDR2 FQNEAQ (reference sequence). The length of the CDR3 is 13 residues. V shed 3 bases and J shed 6 bases, with 9 bases lying between them. This CDR3 is CASSFNDRNIQYF. CDR3 DNA sequence: TGTGCCAGCAGCTTTAATGACAGAAACATTCAGTACTTC.

J is TRBJ2-3 and V is TRBV5-1, with TRBD1 identical over 8 bases. The CDR3 extends over 15 amino acids. The junction had 6 bases not matched to a gene; V was cut back by 3 bases and J by 3 bases. Germline V gives CDR1 SGHRS, CDR2 YFSETQ. CDR3 sequence (DNA): TGCGCCAGCAGCTGGACAGGGACTGGGACAGATACGCAGTATTTT. Translating gives CASSWTGTGTDTQYF. Full variable domain (remainder filled in from reference TRBV5-1 and TRBJ2-3): KAGVTQTPRYLIKTRGQQVTLSCSPISGHRSVSWYQQTPGQGLQFLFEYFSETQRNKGNFPGRFSGRQFSNSRSEMNVSTLELGDSALYLCASSWTGTGTDTQYFGPGTRLTVL.

This chain links TRBV7-3 with TRBJ2-3; D not certain. From germline, CDR1 is SGHTA and CDR2 FQGTGA. With 2 bases removed from V and 4 bases from J, the gap between germline ends came to 7 bases. CDR3 length equals 13 residues. The CDR3 reads CASSLLEADTQYF. Here the CDR3 DNA reads TGTGCCAGCAGCTTATTAGAAGCAGATACGCAGTATTTT.

A few counts support this clone. The J gene is TRBJ2-6, the V gene TRBV7-2; TRBD1 agrees at 9 bases. There are 16 residues in the CDR3. The V segment lost 5 bases and the J segment 2 bases; nucleotides outside the gene matches: 4. The germline V gene has CDR1 SGHTA and CDR2 FQGNSA. The chain's CDR3 is CASSATGGAGANVLTF. The CDR3 DNA follows: TGTGCCAGCAGCGCGACAGGGGGGGCTGGGGCCAACGTCCTGACTTTC.

This clone showed up just a few times. The rearrangement uses TRBV3-1 (or the pseudogene TRBV3-2) and TRBJ2-7, with 7 bases fitting TRBD1. CDR1 is LGHDT, CDR2 YNNKEL, per germline (reference sequence). The CDR3 totals 13 residues. Trimming removed 4 bases from V and 5 bases from J; junction bases left unmatched: 5. This CDR3 reads CASSRGQVDEQYF. CDR3 in DNA: TGTGCCAGCAGCCGTGGACAGGTGGACGAGCAGTACTTC.

This chain links TRBV2 with TRBJ1-2; D call uncertain. There are 14 residues in the CDR3. V gave up 2 bases and J gave up 2 bases, with 9 bases separating them. CDR1 and CDR2 from the germline V gene are SNHLY and FYNNEI. Written as DNA, the CDR3 is TGTGCCAGCAGTGAATGGGGAGCAAACTATGGCTACACCTTC. Translation gives CASSEWGANYGYTF.

V is TRBV5-4 and J is TRBJ2-2, with a weak D call TRBD2 (7 bases). CDR3 length: 14 residues. From germline, CDR1 is SGHNT and CDR2 YYREEE (reference sequence). Trimming cost V 9 bases and J 4 bases, with 16 bases left between them. As DNA, the CDR3 is TGTGCCACGTGGGGGGGCCAAAGCACCGGGGAGCTGTTTTTT. It specifies CATWGGQSTGELFF.

This clone came up once. V is TRBV7-9 and J is TRBJ2-3; TRBD1 matches 7 bases. With V trimmed by 10 bases and J by 2 bases, 9 bases remained unmatched. Germline-derived CDR1 and CDR2 are SEHNR and FQNEAQ (reference sequence). There are 14 residues in the CDR3. CDR3 sequence (DNA): TGTGCCATACCCCTCGGGACAGTCACAGATACGCAGTATTTT. Its translation: CAIPLGTVTDTQYF. The whole variable domain, remainder taken from reference TRBV7-9 and TRBJ2-3, is DTGVSQNPRHKITKRGQNVTFRCDPISEHNRLYWYRQTLGQGPEFLTYFQNEAQLEKSRLLSDRFSAERPKGSFSTLEIQRTEQGDSAMYLCAIPLGTVTDTQYFGPGTRLTVL.

The chain recombines TRBV20-1 with TRBJ2-1, with 7 positions matching TRBD1. V lost 3 bases to trimming and J lost 8 bases; unmatched junction nucleotides: 4. The germline V gene encodes CDR1 DFQATT and CDR2 SNEGSKA (reference sequence). The CDR3 sequence is 12 residues long. The CDR3 DNA sequence: TGCAGTGCTAGTACAGGGGCAGATGAGCAGTTCTTC. Amino acid sequence: CSASTGADEQFF.

This clone appeared once. The chain is built from TRBV6-2 or TRBV6-3 and TRBJ1-5; D gene ambiguous. Deletions cut 6 bases from V and 1 base from J, with 16 bases between. CDR1 and CDR2 (germline): MNHEY, SVGEGT. The CDR3 is made up of 16 amino acids. CDR3 sequence: CASSQRFRGSNQPQHF. For the CDR3, the DNA is TGTGCCAGCAGCCAAAGATTCAGAGGAAGCAATCAGCCCCAGCATTTT.

Only one count was recorded for this clone. The chain links TRBV7-8 to TRBJ2-7; TRBD1 might be the D (6 bases). The germline gives CDR1 SGHVS, CDR2 FQNEAQ. Trimming took 2 bases from V and 3 from J, leaving 8 bases between them. This CDR3 has 13 residues. Here the CDR3 reads CASSLNRDYEQYF. CDR3 coding DNA: TGTGCCAGCAGCTTAAACAGGGACTACGAGCAGTACTTC.

The V and J genes are TRBV6-2 or TRBV6-3 and TRBJ2-7, with TRBD1 matching 7 bases. V lost 5 bases and J lost 2; bases outside the gene matches: 12. Germline V lookup: CDR1 MNHEY, CDR2 SVGEGT. The CDR3 contains 16 residues. The CDR3 DNA sequence: TGTGCCAGCAGTCACAGGGGCGCGGCCGCCACCTACGAGCAGTACTTC. It specifies CASSHRGAAATYEQYF.

This chain uses TRBV5-1 with TRBJ2-4; TRBD2 agrees at 9 bases. This CDR3 is 15 amino acids long. Germline CDR1 reads SGHRS; CDR2 reads YFSETQ. Trimming took 4 bases from V and 5 from J; bases not matched to a gene: 7. In nucleotides, the CDR3 is TGCGCCAGCAGCCGGAGCGGGGGGAACGAAAACATTCAGTACTTC. This encodes CASSRSGGNENIQYF.

The rearrangement links TRBV19 to TRBJ1-1, with D perhaps matching TRBD1 (6 bases). Per the germline V gene, CDR1 is LNHDA and CDR2 is SQIVND (reference sequence). Trimming took off 5 bases at V and 4 bases at J, with 14 bases between the two ends. CDR3 length: 14 residues. CDR3 DNA: TGTGCCAGTAGTTTGGGACATTTAGGCACTGAAGCTTTCTTT. Protein: CASSLGHLGTEAFF.

This chain links TRBV28 with TRBJ1-1; 7 bases map to TRBD1. Germline V gene sequence: CDR1 MDHEN, CDR2 SYDVKM. J lost 2 bases, V lost 6 bases, and 6 bases had no gene match. The CDR3 has 14 residues. The CDR3 loop reads CASSPTGDNTEAFF. CDR3 nucleotide sequence: TGTGCCAGCAGCCCTACAGGGGACAACACTGAAGCTTTCTTT.

V usage is TRBV18 and J usage is TRBJ1-1, with no clear D. The CDR3 covers 14 residues. Trimming took off 6 bases at V and 3 bases at J, with 14 bases between the two ends. Germline V CDR1 and CDR2: KGHSH, LQKENI. CDR3 bases: TGTGCCAGCTCTAGAGGGAGCGGGGACACTGAAGCTTTCTTT. Protein product: CASSRGSGDTEAFF.

This clone was counted a single time. The gene calls are TRBV7-8 and TRBJ2-2, with 7 bases that match TRBD2. J gave up 5 bases and V 0 bases, and 9 bases lay outside the gene matches. Germline V lookup: CDR1 SGHVS, CDR2 FQNEAQ. This CDR3 has 17 amino acids. The CDR3 loop reads CASSLARGIFGTGELFF. CDR3 nucleotides: TGTGCCAGCAGCTTAGCGCGGGGGATTTTTGGGACCGGGGAGCTGTTTTTT.

J is TRBJ2-7 and V is TRBV11-1; D perhaps matches TRBD2 (6 bases). Germline CDR1 and CDR2: SGHAT and FQDESV (reference sequence). The CDR3 extends over 13 amino acids. Trimming cost V 1 base and J 7 bases, with 11 bases left between them. CDR3 sequence reads: CASSLGAGGEQYF. For the CDR3, the DNA is TGTGCCAGCAGCTTAGGGGCAGGAGGGGAGCAGTACTTC.

The genes are TRBV4-3 and TRBJ1-4, with TRBD1 as a possible D gene (5 bases). V shed 4 bases and J shed 6 bases, with 15 bases lying between them. Per germline, CDR1 LGHNA and CDR2 YSLEER. The CDR3 extends over 15 amino acids. Here the CDR3 DNA reads TGCGCCAGCAGCCCGGGGGGGAGGCATTATGAAAAACTGTTTTTT. Its protein is CASSPGGRHYEKLFF.